This T cell receptor beta chain was identified in a study of cytomegalovirus exposure and HLA in healthy donors. The CDR3 extends over 15 amino acids. Trimming at V came to 3 bases and at J to 8 bases, leaving 11 bases not matched to a gene. Per germline, CDR1 SGHKS and CDR2 YYEKEE (reference sequence). With 60 Vbeta and 13 Jbeta primers, the PCR was carried out. Profiled with immunoSEQ multiplex PCR; TCRdb holds only in-frame clones, not every one. The table shows under 100,000 clones, with around 80% occurring only once. The rearrangement links TRBV5-5 to TRBJ1-2; 9 positions match TRBD1. Sequencing was performed on PBMCs. The TCR comes from a human donor in good health. CDR3 loop: CASSSVPGTGNGYTF. The DNA of the CDR3 is TGTGCCAGCAGCTCAGTCCCCGGGACAGGGAACGGCTACACCTTC.